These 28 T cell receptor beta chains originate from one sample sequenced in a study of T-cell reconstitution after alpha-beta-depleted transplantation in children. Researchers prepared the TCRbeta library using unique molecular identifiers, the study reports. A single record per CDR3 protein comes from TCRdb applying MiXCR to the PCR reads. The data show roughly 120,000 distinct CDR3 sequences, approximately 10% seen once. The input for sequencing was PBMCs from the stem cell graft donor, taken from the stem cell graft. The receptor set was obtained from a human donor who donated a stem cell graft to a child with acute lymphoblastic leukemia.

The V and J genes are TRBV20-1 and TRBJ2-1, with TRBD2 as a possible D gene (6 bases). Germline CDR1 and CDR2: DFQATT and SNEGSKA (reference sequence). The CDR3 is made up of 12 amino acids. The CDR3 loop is CRLGSSYNEQFF. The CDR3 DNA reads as TGCCGACTAGGCAGCTCCTACAATGAGCAGTTCTTC.

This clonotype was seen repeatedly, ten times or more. CDR3 sequence (DNA): TGCGCCAGTGCTACGGGACTAGTGGCGTACGAGCAGTACTTC. It translates to CASATGLVAYEQYF. This sequence joins TRBV4-3 and TRBJ2-7; 8 bases match TRBD2. The CDR3 length is 14 residues. The trim removed 9 bases at V and 4 bases at J, leaving 11 bases unmatched. Germline-derived CDR1 and CDR2 are LGHNA and YSLEER.

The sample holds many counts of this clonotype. The CDR3 region is CASSLGPGLYYEQYF. CDR3 sequence (DNA): TGTGCCAGCAGCTTAGGCCCAGGGCTTTACTACGAGCAGTACTTC. This rearrangement joins TRBV7-9 to TRBJ2-7, with a weak D call TRBD1 (5 bases). CDR3 length: 15 residues. V was shortened by 1 base and J by 3 bases, with 13 bases between the two germline ends. The V gene's germline CDR1 is SEHNR and CDR2 FQNEAQ (reference sequence).

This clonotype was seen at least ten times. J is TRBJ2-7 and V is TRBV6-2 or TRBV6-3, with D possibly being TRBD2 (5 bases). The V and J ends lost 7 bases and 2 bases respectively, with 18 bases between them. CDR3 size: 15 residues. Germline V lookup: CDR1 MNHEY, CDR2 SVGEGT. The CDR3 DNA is TGTGCCAGCACCCAAATGAGGGATTTCACCTACGAGCAGTACTTC. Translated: CASTQMRDFTYEQYF.

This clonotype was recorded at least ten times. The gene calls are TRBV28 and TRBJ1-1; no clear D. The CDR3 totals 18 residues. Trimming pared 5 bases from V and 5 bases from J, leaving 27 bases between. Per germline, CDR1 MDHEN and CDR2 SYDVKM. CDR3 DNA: TGTGCCAGCAGTCCTCCCCCCCTCGGATCCAGAGGTAGGACTGAAGCTTTCTTT. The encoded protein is CASSPPPLGSRGRTEAFF.

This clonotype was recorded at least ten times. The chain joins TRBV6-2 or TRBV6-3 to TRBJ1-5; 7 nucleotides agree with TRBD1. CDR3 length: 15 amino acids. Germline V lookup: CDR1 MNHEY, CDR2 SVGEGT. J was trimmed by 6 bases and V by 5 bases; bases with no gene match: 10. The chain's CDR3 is CASSAPTGKGQPQHF. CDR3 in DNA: TGTGCCAGCAGTGCACCGACAGGGAAAGGTCAGCCCCAGCATTTT.

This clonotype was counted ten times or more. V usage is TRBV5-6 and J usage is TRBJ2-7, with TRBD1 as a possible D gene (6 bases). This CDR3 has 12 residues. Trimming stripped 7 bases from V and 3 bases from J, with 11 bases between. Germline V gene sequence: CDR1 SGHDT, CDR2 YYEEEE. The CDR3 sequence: CASSGVLYEQYF. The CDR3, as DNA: TGTGCCAGCTCAGGGGTCCTCTACGAGCAGTACTTC.

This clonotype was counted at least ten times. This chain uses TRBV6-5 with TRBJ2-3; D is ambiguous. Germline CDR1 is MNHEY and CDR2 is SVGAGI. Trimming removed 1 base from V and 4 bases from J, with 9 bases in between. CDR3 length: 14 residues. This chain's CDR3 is CASSYLGSADTQYF. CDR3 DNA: TGTGCCAGCAGTTACTTGGGGTCGGCAGATACGCAGTATTTT.

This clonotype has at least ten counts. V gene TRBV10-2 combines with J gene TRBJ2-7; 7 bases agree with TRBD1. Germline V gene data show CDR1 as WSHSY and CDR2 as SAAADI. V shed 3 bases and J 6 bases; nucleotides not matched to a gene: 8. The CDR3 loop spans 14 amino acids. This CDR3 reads CASSEPPRGPEQYF. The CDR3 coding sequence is TGCGCCAGCAGTGAACCTCCTAGGGGGCCCGAGCAGTACTTC.

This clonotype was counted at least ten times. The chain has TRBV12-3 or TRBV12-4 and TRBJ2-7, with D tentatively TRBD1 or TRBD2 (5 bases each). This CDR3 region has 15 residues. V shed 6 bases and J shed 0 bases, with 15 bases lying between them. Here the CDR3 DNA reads TGTGCCAGCAGCCCGCTGAGGGACCTCTCCTACGAGCAGTACTTC. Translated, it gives CASSPLRDLSYEQYF.

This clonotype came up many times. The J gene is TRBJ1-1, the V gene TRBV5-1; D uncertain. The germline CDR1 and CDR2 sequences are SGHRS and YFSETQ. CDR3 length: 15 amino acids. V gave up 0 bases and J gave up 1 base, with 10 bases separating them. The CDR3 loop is CASSLVRRQNTEAFF. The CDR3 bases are TGCGCCAGCAGCTTGGTGAGGCGGCAGAACACTGAAGCTTTCTTT.

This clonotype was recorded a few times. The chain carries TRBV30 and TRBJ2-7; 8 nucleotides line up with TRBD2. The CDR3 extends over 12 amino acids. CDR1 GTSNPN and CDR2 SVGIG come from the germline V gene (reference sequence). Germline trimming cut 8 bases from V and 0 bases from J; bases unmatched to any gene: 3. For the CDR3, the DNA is TGTGCCCGGGGGGGAAGCTCCTACGAGCAGTACTTC. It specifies CARGGSSYEQYF. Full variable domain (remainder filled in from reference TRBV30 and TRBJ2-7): SQTIHQWPATLVQPVGSPLSLECTVEGTSNPNLYWYRQAAGRGLQLLFYSVGIGQISSEVPQNLSASRPQDRQFILSSKKLLLSDSGFYLCARGGSSYEQYFGPGTRLTVT.

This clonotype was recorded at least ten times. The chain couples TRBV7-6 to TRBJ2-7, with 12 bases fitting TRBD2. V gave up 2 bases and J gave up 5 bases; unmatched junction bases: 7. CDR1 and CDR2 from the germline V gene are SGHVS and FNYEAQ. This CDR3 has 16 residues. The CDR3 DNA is TGTGCCAGCAGCTTAAGCCCTAGCGGGGGGGCGGACGAGCAGTACTTC. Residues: CASSLSPSGGADEQYF.

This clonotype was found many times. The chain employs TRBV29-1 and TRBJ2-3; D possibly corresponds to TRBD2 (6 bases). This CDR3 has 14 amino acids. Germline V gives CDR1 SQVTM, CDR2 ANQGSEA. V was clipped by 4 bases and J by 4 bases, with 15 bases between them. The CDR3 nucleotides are TGCAGCGTTGGGGAGGTGGCGGGCCCAGATACGCAGTATTTT. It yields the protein CSVGEVAGPDTQYF.

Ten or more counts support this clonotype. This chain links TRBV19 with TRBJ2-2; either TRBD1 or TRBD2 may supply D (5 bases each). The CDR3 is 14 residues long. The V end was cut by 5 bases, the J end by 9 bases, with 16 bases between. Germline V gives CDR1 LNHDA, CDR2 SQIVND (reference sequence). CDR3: CASSLPRGTRELFF. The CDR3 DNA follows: TGTGCCAGTAGTCTCCCTCGGGGCACTAGGGAGCTGTTTTTT. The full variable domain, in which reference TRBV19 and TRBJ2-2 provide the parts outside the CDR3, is DGGITQSPKYLFRKEGQNVTLSCEQNLNHDAMYWYRQDPGQGLRLIYYSQIVNDFQKGDIAEGYSVSREKKESFPLTVTSAQKNPTAFYLCASSLPRGTRELFFGEGSRLTVL.

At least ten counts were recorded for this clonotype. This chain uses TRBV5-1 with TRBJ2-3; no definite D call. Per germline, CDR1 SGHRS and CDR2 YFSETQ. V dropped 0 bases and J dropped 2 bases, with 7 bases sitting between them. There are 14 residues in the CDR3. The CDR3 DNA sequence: TGCGCCAGCAGCTTGGCACAGTCCACAGATACGCAGTATTTT. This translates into CASSLAQSTDTQYF.

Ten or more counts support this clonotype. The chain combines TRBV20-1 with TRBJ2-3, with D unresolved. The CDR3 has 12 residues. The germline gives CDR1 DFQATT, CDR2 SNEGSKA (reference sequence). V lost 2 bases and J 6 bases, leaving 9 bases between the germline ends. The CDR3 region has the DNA TGCAGTGCTAGAACAACAGCGGATACGCAGTATTTT. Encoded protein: CSARTTADTQYF.

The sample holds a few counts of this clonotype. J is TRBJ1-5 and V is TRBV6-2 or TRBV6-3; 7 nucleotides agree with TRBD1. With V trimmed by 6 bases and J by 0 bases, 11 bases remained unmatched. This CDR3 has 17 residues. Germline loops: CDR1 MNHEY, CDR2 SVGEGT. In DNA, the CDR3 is TGTGCCAGCAGCATAACTGGGACAGCTGGTAGCAATCAGCCCCAGCATTTT. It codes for CASSITGTAGSNQPQHF.

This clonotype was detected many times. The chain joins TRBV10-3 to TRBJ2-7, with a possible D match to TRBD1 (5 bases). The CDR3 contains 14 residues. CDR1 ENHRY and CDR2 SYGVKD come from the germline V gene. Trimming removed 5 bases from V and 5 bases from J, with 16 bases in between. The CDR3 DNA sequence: TGTGCCATCAGTCCCCAGGGATCCACGAACGAGCAGTACTTC. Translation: CAISPQGSTNEQYF.

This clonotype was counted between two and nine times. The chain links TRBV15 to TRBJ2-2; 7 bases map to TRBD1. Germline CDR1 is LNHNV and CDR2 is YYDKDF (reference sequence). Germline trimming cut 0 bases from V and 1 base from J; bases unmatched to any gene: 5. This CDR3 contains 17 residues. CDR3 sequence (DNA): TGTGCCACCAGCAGAGATATAGGGGGCTTGAACACCGGGGAGCTGTTTTTT. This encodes CATSRDIGGLNTGELFF.

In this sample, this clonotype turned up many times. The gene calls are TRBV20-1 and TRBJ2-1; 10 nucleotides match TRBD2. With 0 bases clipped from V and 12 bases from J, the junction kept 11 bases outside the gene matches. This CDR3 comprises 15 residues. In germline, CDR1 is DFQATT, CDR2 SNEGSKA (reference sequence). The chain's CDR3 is CSAREGTSGIRGQFF. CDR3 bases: TGCAGTGCTAGAGAGGGCACTAGCGGGATTCGAGGGCAGTTCTTC.

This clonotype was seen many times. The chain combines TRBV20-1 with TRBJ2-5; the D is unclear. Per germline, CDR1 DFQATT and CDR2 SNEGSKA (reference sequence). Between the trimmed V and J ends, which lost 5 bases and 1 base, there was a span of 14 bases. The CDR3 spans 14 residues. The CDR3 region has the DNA TGCAGTGCTCGCAGACCGTGGGGCCAAGAGACCCAGTACTTC. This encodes CSARRPWGQETQYF.

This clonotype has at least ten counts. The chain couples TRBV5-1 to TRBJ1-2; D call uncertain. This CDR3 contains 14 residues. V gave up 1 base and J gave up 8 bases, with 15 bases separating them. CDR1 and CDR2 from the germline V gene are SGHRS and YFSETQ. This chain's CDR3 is CASSLSEHLLGYTF. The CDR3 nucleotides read TGCGCCAGCAGCTTGTCTGAACACCTATTAGGCTACACCTTC.

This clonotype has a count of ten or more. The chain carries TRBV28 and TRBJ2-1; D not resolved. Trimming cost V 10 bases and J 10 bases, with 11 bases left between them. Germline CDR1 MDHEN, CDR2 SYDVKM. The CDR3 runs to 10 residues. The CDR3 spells CATLKREQFF. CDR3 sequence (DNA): TGTGCCACCTTGAAGAGGGAGCAGTTCTTC.

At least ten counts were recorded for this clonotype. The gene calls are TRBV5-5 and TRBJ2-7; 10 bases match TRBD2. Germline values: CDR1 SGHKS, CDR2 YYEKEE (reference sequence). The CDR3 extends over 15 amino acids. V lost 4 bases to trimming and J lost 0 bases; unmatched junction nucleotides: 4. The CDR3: CASSPTSGPSYEQYF. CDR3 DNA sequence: TGTGCCAGCAGCCCGACTAGCGGGCCCTCCTACGAGCAGTACTTC.

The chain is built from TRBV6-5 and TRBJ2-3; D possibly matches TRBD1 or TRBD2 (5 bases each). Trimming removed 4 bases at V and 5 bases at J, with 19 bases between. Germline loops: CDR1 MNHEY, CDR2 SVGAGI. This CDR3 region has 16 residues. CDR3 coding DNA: TGTGCCAGCAGTTTCGGGGCGGTGGGGGTCGAAGATACGCAGTATTTT. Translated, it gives CASSFGAVGVEDTQYF.

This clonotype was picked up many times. The CDR3 here is CASSSTHLLAGTEQYF. The CDR3 DNA reads TGTGCCAGCAGCTCGACCCACCTACTAGCGGGGACTGAGCAGTACTTC. The rearrangement joins TRBV7-2 to TRBJ2-7, with 10 bases identical to TRBD2. V shed 4 bases, J shed 7 bases, and the junction held 13 bases outside the gene matches. Germline assignment: CDR1 SGHTA and CDR2 FQGNSA. The CDR3 contains 16 residues.

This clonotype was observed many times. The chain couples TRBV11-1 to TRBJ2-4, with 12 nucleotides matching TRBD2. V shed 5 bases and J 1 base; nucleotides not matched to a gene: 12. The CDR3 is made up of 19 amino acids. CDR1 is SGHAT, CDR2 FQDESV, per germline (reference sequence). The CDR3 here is CASSELTSGSEVAKNIQYF. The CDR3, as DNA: TGTGCCAGCAGCGAATTGACTAGCGGGAGTGAGGTGGCCAAAAACATTCAGTACTTC.